Sequencing of this T cell receptor beta chain was carried out in a study of PD-1 blockade in classical Hodgkin lymphoma. Looking at the study overall: Intravenous delivery of nivolumab at 3 mg/kg to patients occurred every 2 weeks.

Every single patient, without exception, relapsed after autologous stem cell transplantation, and brentuximab vedotin exposure varied. Best outcomes ranged across complete response, partial response and progressive disease. As to this clone: No antigen is known for it.

TCRdb's table, derived via immunoSEQ multiplex PCR, lists solely in-frame clones and lacks some. The repertoire consists of 41,000 or so clones, with roughly 70% occurring once and the leading ten covering about a fifth. Overall study results and limits: TCR diversity in CD4+, not CD8+, cells rose significantly by C4D1. Patients who responded completely had about the same baseline diversity as newly diagnosed patients.

The germline V gene encodes CDR1 SGHVS and CDR2 FNYEAQ. Trimming pared 2 bases from V and 7 bases from J, leaving 11 bases between. This CDR3 has 14 amino acids. The material was peripheral blood mononuclear cells (PBMCs), obtained at baseline. The chain uses TRBV7-6 and TRBJ1-4, with a possible D match to TRBD1 (5 bases). The clonotype was recovered from a human donor with classical Hodgkin lymphoma. CDR3 loop: CASSLQGSGEKLFF. The CDR3, as DNA: TGTGCCAGCAGCTTACAGGGTAGCGGTGAAAAACTGTTTTTT.